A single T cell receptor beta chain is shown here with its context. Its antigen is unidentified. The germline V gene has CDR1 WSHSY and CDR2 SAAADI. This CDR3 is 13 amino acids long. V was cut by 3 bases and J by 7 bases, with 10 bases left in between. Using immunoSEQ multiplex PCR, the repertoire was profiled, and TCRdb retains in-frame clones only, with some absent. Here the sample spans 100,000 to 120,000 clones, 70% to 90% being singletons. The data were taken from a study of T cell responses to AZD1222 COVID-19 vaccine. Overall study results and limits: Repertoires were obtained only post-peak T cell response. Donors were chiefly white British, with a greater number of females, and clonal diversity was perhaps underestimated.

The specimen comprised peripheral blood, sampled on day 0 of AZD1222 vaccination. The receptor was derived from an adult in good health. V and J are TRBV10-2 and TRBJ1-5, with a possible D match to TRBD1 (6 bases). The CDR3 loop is CASSERGIQPQHF. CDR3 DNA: TGCGCCAGCAGTGAAAGGGGGATCCAGCCCCAGCATTTT.